The 25 T cell receptor beta chains presented below share a single source sample, sequenced in a study of shared clonotypes between healthy human individuals. Libraries were prepared by immunoSEQ multiplex PCR; TCRdb keeps only in-frame clonotypes and omits some of them. The table has around 2,100,000 clones, about 94% seen once. Naive CD8 isolation took CD45RO-negative cells positively selected for CCR7 and excluded terminally differentiated effector memory CD45RA+ cells. The specimen sequenced was naive CD8+ T cells sorted from blood. These receptors all stem from a man younger than 35 in good health.

J is TRBJ2-5 and V is TRBV7-8, with D possibly matching TRBD1 (6 bases). With 3 bases removed from V and 7 bases from J, the gap between germline ends came to 15 bases. The CDR3 covers 14 residues. Germline lookup yields CDR1 SGHVS and CDR2 FQNEAQ. The CDR3 DNA reads TGTGCCAGCAGCTTCCTCTGGGGGCAGGGGACCCAGTACTTC. It codes for CASSFLWGQGTQYF.

The table lists this clone with a count of one. This rearrangement joins TRBV13 to TRBJ1-1; 7 nucleotides match TRBD1. Trimming at V came to 5 bases and at J to 0 bases, leaving 6 bases not matched to a gene. The CDR3 runs 15 residues. Looked up from germline, CDR1 is PRHDT and CDR2 is FYEKMQ (reference sequence). CDR3 sequence: CASSTITGVNTEAFF. The CDR3 nucleotides are TGTGCCAGCAGCACTATTACAGGGGTGAACACTGAAGCTTTCTTT.

With regard to this clone: The identical CDR3 is also encoded by other nucleotide sequences in the sample. The chain employs TRBV5-6 and TRBJ2-5; D unclear. The length of the CDR3 is 14 residues. V was shortened by 0 bases and J by 1 base, with 7 bases between the two germline ends. Germline CDR1 reads SGHDT; CDR2 reads YYEEEE. The CDR3 nucleotides read TGTGCCAGCAGCTTGGATGGCTCCCAAGAGACCCAGTACTTC. Its protein product is CASSLDGSQETQYF.

The chain uses TRBV9 and TRBJ2-1, with TRBD2 matching over 8 bases. The CDR3 contains 14 residues. V lost 1 base and J lost 5; bases outside the gene matches: 2. Germline V gene data show CDR1 as SGDLS and CDR2 as YYNGEE. CDR3 sequence: CASSVMGLDNEQFF. In DNA, the CDR3 is TGTGCCAGCAGCGTAATGGGACTAGACAATGAGCAGTTCTTC. The variable domain in full, with the rest retrieved from reference TRBV9 and TRBJ2-1, is DSGVTQTPKHLITATGQRVTLRCSPRSGDLSVYWYQQSLDQGLQFLIQYYNGEERAKGNILERFSAQQFPDLHSELNLSSLELGDSALYFCASSVMGLDNEQFFGPGTRLTVL.

The V gene is TRBV7-2, the J gene TRBJ2-3; 7 nucleotides align to TRBD1. The germline V gene has CDR1 SGHTA and CDR2 FQGNSA. V gave up 5 bases and J gave up 2 bases; unmatched junction bases: 10. The CDR3 is 16 amino acids. The CDR3 coding sequence is TGTGCCAGCAGCCGTGACAGGGAAAGTTCCACAGATACGCAGTATTTT. Its protein product is CASSRDRESSTDTQYF.

The genes are TRBV2 and TRBJ2-5; D is unclear. CDR3 length: 14 amino acids. Germline CDR1 and CDR2: SNHLY and FYNNEI. V was trimmed by 8 bases and J by 2 bases, leaving 15 bases between them. The CDR3 DNA is TGTGCCAGCCCCCCGGAAGACGCACAAGAGACCCAGTACTTC. Encoded protein: CASPPEDAQETQYF.

Of note for this clone: The same CDR3 arises from other DNA sequences in this sample as well. In DNA form, the CDR3 reads TGTGCCAGCAGTTACCTAGCGGGCTCCTACGAGCAGTACTTC. It codes for CASSYLAGSYEQYF. This chain connects TRBV6-5 to TRBJ2-7; 8 positions match TRBD2. CDR3 length: 14 amino acids. Germline V gene data show CDR1 as MNHEY and CDR2 as SVGAGI. The V segment lost 2 bases and the J segment 0 bases; nucleotides outside the gene matches: 0.

V gene TRBV9 combines with J gene TRBJ2-7, with 8 bases that match TRBD2. V was clipped by 4 bases and J by 6 bases; unmatched bases: 9. This CDR3 has 14 amino acids. The germline V gene encodes CDR1 SGDLS and CDR2 YYNGEE. CDR3 sequence reads: CASSPGTSRLEQYF. CDR3 DNA: TGTGCCAGCAGCCCGGGGACTAGTAGGCTCGAGCAGTACTTC.

The chain joins TRBV11-2 to TRBJ1-2; 7 positions match TRBD1. Losses at the gene ends were 5 bases for V and 3 bases for J; bases not matched to a gene: 6. CDR3 length: 14 residues. Germline-derived CDR1 and CDR2 are SGHAT and FQNNGV. This CDR3 is CASSTRDSHYGYTF. The CDR3 region has the DNA TGTGCCAGCAGCACCCGGGACAGCCACTATGGCTACACCTTC.

Remarks on this clone: The same CDR3 also results from other DNA sequences found in this sample. This chain connects TRBV5-4 to TRBJ2-5; 8 positions match TRBD1. Looked up from germline, CDR1 is SGHNT and CDR2 is YYREEE (reference sequence). The ends lost 4 bases at V and 4 bases at J; junction bases unmatched: 9. The CDR3 contains 15 residues. This CDR3 reads CASSPGQGLGETQYF. In DNA, the CDR3 is TGTGCCAGCAGCCCAGGACAGGGTTTAGGAGAGACCCAGTACTTC.

This chain uses TRBV25-1 with TRBJ2-7; 8 bases map to TRBD2. CDR3 size: 16 residues. V lost 5 bases to trimming and J lost 2 bases; unmatched junction nucleotides: 11. Germline lookup yields CDR1 MGHDK and CDR2 SYGVNS. The CDR3 spells CASSSPIAGRAYEQYF. CDR3 coding DNA: TGTGCCAGCAGTTCTCCGATAGCGGGAAGGGCCTACGAGCAGTACTTC.

The CDR3 nucleotides are TGCAGTGCTGAGACTAATGAAAAACTGTTTTTT. It encodes CSAETNEKLFF. The V and J genes are TRBV20-1 and TRBJ1-4; D not resolved. Per the germline V gene, CDR1 is DFQATT and CDR2 is SNEGSKA (reference sequence). The CDR3 sequence is 11 residues long. Trimming cost V 5 bases and J 2 bases, with 3 bases left between them.

The chain joins TRBV5-6 to TRBJ1-4, with 7 bases identical to TRBD1. The CDR3 has 14 residues. Per germline, CDR1 SGHDT and CDR2 YYEEEE. V shed 1 base, J shed 10 bases, and the junction held 7 bases outside the gene matches. CDR3 sequence: CASSLSGQTVKLFF. The CDR3 DNA reads as TGTGCCAGCAGCTTGTCGGGACAGACCGTAAAACTGTTTTTT.

The chain recombines TRBV19 with TRBJ1-5; D gene ambiguous. V gave up 0 bases and J gave up 7 bases, with 7 bases separating them. The germline CDR1 and CDR2 sequences are LNHDA and SQIVND (reference sequence). This CDR3 contains 13 residues. The CDR3 loop reads CASSIDLYQPQHF. The CDR3 bases are TGTGCCAGTAGTATAGATCTGTACCAGCCCCAGCATTTT.

The chain joins TRBV19 to TRBJ1-5, with D unresolved. This CDR3 comprises 13 residues. Germline CDR1 and CDR2: LNHDA and SQIVND (reference sequence). The V gene lost 7 bases and the J gene lost 5 bases, with 12 bases spanning the gap. The CDR3: CASTSWWDQPQHF. CDR3 nucleotides: TGTGCCAGTACCTCATGGTGGGATCAGCCCCAGCATTTT.

This clone was counted once. Other DNA sequences in the sample encode the same CDR3. The rearrangement joins TRBV27 to TRBJ2-7, with TRBD1 matching 9 bases. The CDR3 runs to 14 residues. V trimming: 6 bases; J trimming: 3 bases; junction bases outside the gene matches: 6. CDR1 and CDR2 from the germline V gene are MNHEY and SMNVEV (reference sequence). The CDR3 nucleotides are TGTGCCAGCAGGCCGGGACAGGGCATCTACGAGCAGTACTTC. It specifies CASRPGQGIYEQYF.

The rearrangement joins TRBV13 to TRBJ2-7; TRBD1 agrees at 7 bases. The CDR3 is 14 amino acids. The V segment lost 5 bases and the J segment 2 bases; nucleotides outside the gene matches: 6. Germline CDR1 is PRHDT and CDR2 is FYEKMQ (reference sequence). For the CDR3, the DNA is TGTGCCAGCAGCGGCCGGGACAGCACCTACGAGCAGTACTTC. Translation gives CASSGRDSTYEQYF.

The rearrangement links TRBV19 to TRBJ1-1; 8 bases align to TRBD1. CDR3 length: 13 residues. Germline lookup yields CDR1 LNHDA and CDR2 SQIVND (reference sequence). V lost 6 bases, J lost 5 bases, and 5 bases stayed unmatched. The CDR3 protein is CASRTGAGTEAFF. Here the CDR3 DNA reads TGTGCCAGTAGGACAGGGGCCGGGACTGAAGCTTTCTTT.

The chain combines TRBV19 with TRBJ1-5; the D gene is possibly TRBD1 (5 bases). V lost 6 bases, J lost 0 bases, and 12 bases lay in between. The V gene's germline CDR1 is LNHDA and CDR2 SQIVND (reference sequence). This CDR3 is built from 15 residues. The CDR3: CASRTQDYSNQPQHF. The DNA of the CDR3 is TGTGCCAGTAGGACACAGGATTATAGCAATCAGCCCCAGCATTTT.

This clone was observed a single time. V gene TRBV7-2 combines with J gene TRBJ2-1, with 13 positions matching TRBD2. The germline CDR1 and CDR2 sequences are SGHTA and FQGNSA. The V and J ends lost 3 bases and 0 bases, in that order; junction bases with no gene match: 5. This CDR3 is built from 18 residues. CDR3 in amino acids: CASSLGLAGIRSYNEQFF. CDR3 sequence (DNA): TGTGCCAGCAGCTTGGGACTAGCGGGGATTCGCTCCTACAATGAGCAGTTCTTC. Complete variable domain (other parts from reference TRBV7-2 and TRBJ2-1): GAGVSQSPSNKVTEKGKDVELRCDPISGHTALYWYRQSLGQGLEFLIYFQGNSAPDKSGLPSDRFSAERTGGSVSTLTIQRTQQEDSAVYLCASSLGLAGIRSYNEQFFGPGTRLTVL.

The J gene is TRBJ1-1, the V gene TRBV5-1; no reliable D call. This CDR3 region has 14 residues. Trimming left V 0 bases short and J 1 base short, with 7 bases between. The germline V gene has CDR1 SGHRS and CDR2 YFSETQ. This CDR3 is CASSLEYGNTEAFF. CDR3 bases: TGCGCCAGCAGCTTGGAGTACGGGAACACTGAAGCTTTCTTT. The variable domain in full, completed from reference TRBV5-1 and TRBJ1-1, reads KAGVTQTPRYLIKTRGQQVTLSCSPISGHRSVSWYQQTPGQGLQFLFEYFSETQRNKGNFPGRFSGRQFSNSRSEMNVSTLELGDSALYLCASSLEYGNTEAFFGQGTRLTVV.

CDR3 residues: CASSGGGGAYEQYF. In DNA form, the CDR3 reads TGCGCCAGCAGTGGCGGCGGAGGCGCCTACGAGCAGTACTTC. This chain uses TRBV10-2 with TRBJ2-7; the D gene is possibly TRBD2 (5 bases). Deletions cut 4 bases from V and 2 bases from J, with 12 bases between. The CDR3 length is 14 residues. CDR1 and CDR2 from the germline V gene are WSHSY and SAAADI.

The J gene is TRBJ2-7, the V gene TRBV29-1; 8 bases align to TRBD1. The CDR3 has 13 residues. The V and J ends lost 4 bases and 1 base, in that order; junction bases with no gene match: 3. Germline values: CDR1 SQVTM, CDR2 ANQGSEA. The CDR3 region has the DNA TGCAGCGTTGGTCAGGGGGCGTCCTACGAGCAGTACTTC. It specifies CSVGQGASYEQYF.

The rearrangement uses TRBV28 and TRBJ2-1; 7 bases align to TRBD1. This CDR3 has 15 amino acids. Unmatched junction bases numbered 3, after V lost 2 bases and J lost 2 bases. The V gene's germline CDR1 is MDHEN and CDR2 SYDVKM. The CDR3 here is CASSLTGQTYNEQFF. CDR3 DNA: TGTGCCAGCAGTTTAACGGGACAGACCTACAATGAGCAGTTCTTC. The full variable domain, completed using reference TRBV28 and TRBJ2-1, is DVKVTQSSRYLVKRTGEKVFLECVQDMDHENMFWYRQDPGLGLRLIYFSYDVKMKEKGDIPEGYSVSREKKERFSLILESASTNQTSMYLCASSLTGQTYNEQFFGPGTRLTVL.

The chain uses TRBV30 and TRBJ1-2; possibly TRBD1 for D (5 bases). With 3 bases removed from V and 4 bases from J, the gap between germline ends came to 12 bases. The CDR3 spans 13 residues. CDR1 and CDR2 (germline): GTSNPN, SVGIG (reference sequence). The CDR3 DNA reads as TGTGCCTGGAGCGACGGACACTTCTATGGCTACACCTTC. The encoded protein is CAWSDGHFYGYTF.